A selection of T cell receptor beta chains follows, all from one sample in a study of shared clonotypes between healthy human individuals. The assay was immunoSEQ multiplex PCR, and TCRdb's table has in-frame clones only and misses some. This table holds roughly 2.4 million clones, roughly 95% found once. The material sequenced was naive CD4+ T cells sorted from blood. These receptors were collected from a young man in good health. The CDR3 runs from the conserved cysteine through the conserved F or W. Each record gives: CDR3 protein, CDR3 DNA, D gene, V gene, J gene, clone size. D genes are given only for firm matches. The size of a clone is reported for some rows only, either as once, few or many, or as a class for expanded clones.

cdr3_aa: CATSRAGGVSALHF
cdr3_nt: TGTGCCACCAGCAGGGCAGGGGGCGTATCGGCCCTCCACTTT
d_call: TRBD1
v_call: TRBV15
j_call: TRBJ1-6
clone_size: once

cdr3_aa: CASSLGQGSYEQYF
cdr3_nt: TGTGCCAGCAGCTTGGGACAGGGCTCCTACGAGCAGTACTTC
d_call: TRBD1
v_call: TRBV5-6
j_call: TRBJ2-7
clone_size: .

cdr3_aa: CASSLGGTGELFF
cdr3_nt: TGTGCCAGCAGCTTAGGGGGAACCGGGGAGCTGTTTTTT
d_call: .
v_call: TRBV7-3
j_call: TRBJ2-2
clone_size: .

cdr3_aa: CASSAQGTEAFF
cdr3_nt: TGCGCCAGCAGCGCACAGGGTACTGAAGCTTTCTTT
d_call: .
v_call: TRBV10-1
j_call: TRBJ1-1
clone_size: .

cdr3_aa: CASSFSGTDNSPLHF
cdr3_nt: TGTGCCAGCAGCTTTTCCGGGACAGATAATTCACCCCTCCACTTT
d_call: TRBD1
v_call: TRBV11-3
j_call: TRBJ1-6
clone_size: .

cdr3_aa: CASSPAGPGRGSPLHF
cdr3_nt: TGCGCCAGCAGCCCTGCCGGTCCAGGGAGAGGTTCACCCCTCCACTTT
d_call: .
v_call: TRBV5-1
j_call: TRBJ1-6
clone_size: once

cdr3_aa: CASSYYGRESYEQYF
cdr3_nt: TGTGCCAGCAGTTACTATGGCAGGGAGTCCTACGAGCAGTACTTC
d_call: .
v_call: TRBV6-5
j_call: TRBJ2-7
clone_size: .

cdr3_aa: CASSLRSGQGANGYTF
cdr3_nt: TGTGCCAGCAGCTTGCGGTCGGGACAGGGGGCTAATGGCTACACCTTC
d_call: TRBD1
v_call: TRBV7-2
j_call: TRBJ1-2
clone_size: once

cdr3_aa: CASSVAAGTGLYEQYF
cdr3_nt: TGTGCCAGCAGCGTAGCGGCCGGGACAGGGTTGTACGAGCAGTACTTC
d_call: TRBD1
v_call: TRBV9
j_call: TRBJ2-7
clone_size: .

cdr3_aa: CAISAMRAEQFF
cdr3_nt: TGTGCCATCAGTGCGATGAGGGCCGAGCAGTTCTTC
d_call: .
v_call: TRBV10-3
j_call: TRBJ2-1
clone_size: .

cdr3_aa: CASSGDRPNQPQHF
cdr3_nt: TGTGCCAGCAGCGGGGACAGGCCCAATCAGCCCCAGCATTTT
d_call: TRBD1
v_call: TRBV7-9
j_call: TRBJ1-5
clone_size: .

cdr3_aa: CASSPRGLAGSNEQFF
cdr3_nt: TGTGCCAGCAGCCCACGAGGACTAGCGGGATCGAATGAGCAGTTCTTC
d_call: TRBD2
v_call: TRBV7-2
j_call: TRBJ2-1
clone_size: .

cdr3_aa: CASSLAGDSLDEQFF
cdr3_nt: TGCGCCAGCAGTCTGGCGGGAGATTCCTTGGATGAGCAGTTCTTC
d_call: TRBD2
v_call: TRBV5-1
j_call: TRBJ2-1
clone_size: .

cdr3_aa: CASSLRGSYEQYF
cdr3_nt: TGTGCCAGCAGCTTGCGGGGATCCTACGAGCAGTACTTC
d_call: .
v_call: TRBV5-6
j_call: TRBJ2-7
clone_size: .

cdr3_aa: CATSTWTGLADTQYF
cdr3_nt: TGTGCCACCAGCACCTGGACAGGGTTGGCAGATACGCAGTATTTT
d_call: TRBD1
v_call: TRBV15
j_call: TRBJ2-3
clone_size: .

cdr3_aa: CDTEAYEQYF
cdr3_nt: TGTGATACCGAGGCCTACGAGCAGTACTTC
d_call: .
v_call: TRBV19
j_call: TRBJ2-7
clone_size: .

cdr3_aa: CASSLDRGTDTQYF
cdr3_nt: TGTGCCAGCAGCTTGGACAGGGGGACAGATACGCAGTATTTT
d_call: TRBD1
v_call: TRBV7-2
j_call: TRBJ2-3
clone_size: .